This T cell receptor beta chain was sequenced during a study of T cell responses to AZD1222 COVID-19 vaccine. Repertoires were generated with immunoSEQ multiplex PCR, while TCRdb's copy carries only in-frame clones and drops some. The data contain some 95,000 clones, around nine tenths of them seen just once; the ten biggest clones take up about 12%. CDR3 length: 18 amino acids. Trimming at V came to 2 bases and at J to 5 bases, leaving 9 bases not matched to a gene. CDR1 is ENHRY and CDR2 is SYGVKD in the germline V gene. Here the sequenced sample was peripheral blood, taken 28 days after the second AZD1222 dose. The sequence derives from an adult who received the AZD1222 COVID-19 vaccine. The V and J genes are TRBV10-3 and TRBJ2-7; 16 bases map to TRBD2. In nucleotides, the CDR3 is TGTGCCATCAGTGAGGTGAGGGGACTAGCGGGGGGGCCCCACGAGCAGTACTTC. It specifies CAISEVRGLAGGPHEQYF.